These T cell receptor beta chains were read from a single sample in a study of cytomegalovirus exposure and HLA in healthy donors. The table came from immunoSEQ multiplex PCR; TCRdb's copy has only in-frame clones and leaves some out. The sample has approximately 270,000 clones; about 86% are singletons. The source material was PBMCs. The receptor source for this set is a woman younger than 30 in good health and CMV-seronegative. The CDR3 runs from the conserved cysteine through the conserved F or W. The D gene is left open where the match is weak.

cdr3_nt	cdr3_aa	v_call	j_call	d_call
TGTGCCAGTAGTATATTTCCAGGCCAGCCCCAGCATTTT	CASSIFPGQPQHF	TRBV19	TRBJ1-5	-
TGTGCCAGCAGCCCTACTAGCGGGGGAGGCAATGAGCAGTTCTTC	CASSPTSGGGNEQFF	TRBV9	TRBJ2-1	TRBD2
TGTGCCAGCAGTTTAACAGGGAACACTGAAGCTTTCTTT	CASSLTGNTEAFF	TRBV27	TRBJ1-1	-
TGTGCCAGCAGTGAATTATCGACAGGTATTGCGGAGATGTTTTTT	CASSELSTGIAEMFF	TRBV2	TRBJ1-4	-
TGCGCCAGCAGCGCTAACCCAGGGAACACTGAAGCTTTCTTT	CASSANPGNTEAFF	TRBV10-2	TRBJ1-1	-
TGCGCCAGCAGCCGAGTTAGGCGCGGGGCGGACAATGGCTACACCTTC	CASSRVRRGADNGYTF	TRBV4-1	TRBJ1-2	-
TGTGCCAGCAGCAGATTAGCGGATACGCAGTATTTT	CASSRLADTQYF	TRBV7-8	TRBJ2-3	-
TGTGCCAGCAGCCCGACACTTAGCAATCAGCCCCAGCATTTT	CASSPTLSNQPQHF	TRBV6-5	TRBJ1-5	-
TGTGCCAGCTCACCACAGCAAGGCGGTGGAAACACCATATATTTT	CASSPQQGGGNTIYF	TRBV18	TRBJ1-3	-
TGTGCCAGCAGCCGTCAGGGCTATGGCTACACCTTC	CASSRQGYGYTF	TRBV28	TRBJ1-2	-
TGTGCCAGCTCACAGGGGGACCAAGAGACCCAGTACTTC	CASSQGDQETQYF	TRBV18	TRBJ2-5	-
TGCAGCGTTCCGAGGGGGTTCACTGAAGCTTTCTTT	CSVPRGFTEAFF	TRBV29-1	TRBJ1-1	-
TGCAGCGTCGAGACAGGGCATGGCTACACCTTC	CSVETGHGYTF	TRBV29-1	TRBJ1-2	TRBD1
TGTGCCAGCAGCTTAAACCCAGGGGGCGAGCAGTACTTC	CASSLNPGGEQYF	TRBV5-5	TRBJ2-7	TRBD1
TGTGCCAGCAGCCTCCAGACAGGGGGGGCCTACGAGCAGTACTTC	CASSLQTGGAYEQYF	TRBV7-2	TRBJ2-7	TRBD1